This T cell receptor (beta chain) comes out of a study of blood T cell repertoires in COVID-19. The method was immunoSEQ multiplex PCR; TCRdb's version includes in-frame clones alone and lacks a portion of them. The table includes 100,000 to 150,000 clones, around 89% detected once. Trimming at V came to 3 bases and at J to 0 bases, leaving 11 bases not matched to a gene. Germline lookup yields CDR1 LNHNV and CDR2 YYDKDF (reference sequence). The CDR3 runs 18 residues. The sample comprised peripheral blood. The receptor was derived from a man between 45 and 60 years old with acute or convalescent COVID-19. The gene calls are TRBV15 and TRBJ2-1; TRBD2 matches at 7 bases. DNA for the CDR3: TGTGCCACCAGCAGGGGCTCACTAGCGTATGCCTCCTACAATGAGCAGTTCTTC. The encoded protein is CATSRGSLAYASYNEQFF.